A single T cell receptor (beta chain) is shown here with its context. What it recognizes is unknown. These data originate in a study of shared clonotypes between healthy human individuals. Study as a whole: The study drew on a couple of women and a few men aged 18 to 49 as donors.

Study-level findings and limits: Naive CD4 clonotypes were shared across a few donors at about 5.2%. The study found lower generation probabilities in non-shared clonotypes than in those shared by all four donors.

Per germline, CDR1 SSHAT and CDR2 FNYEAQ (reference sequence). The CDR3 is 16 amino acids. Between the trimmed V and J ends, which lost 2 bases and 0 bases, there was a span of 10 bases. Libraries were prepared by immunoSEQ multiplex PCR; TCRdb keeps only in-frame clonotypes and omits some of them. The repertoire includes a few hundred thousand clones, about 97% of them detected once, and 0.045% to 0.06% sits in the top ten. Each sample came from a Caucasian adult donor living in Nashville, Tennessee. This rearrangement joins TRBV7-7 to TRBJ2-2, with a possible D match to TRBD2 (6 bases). Sequenced: naive CD4+ T cells sorted from blood. Sample subset: CD45RA+ positively selected. The receptor comes from a woman aged 30 to 39 in good health. CDR3 region: CASSLRAGTNTGELFF. As DNA, the CDR3 is TGTGCCAGCAGCTTAAGGGCGGGAACGAACACCGGGGAGCTGTTTTTT.